One T cell receptor (beta chain) is described in this entry. The data were obtained in a study of T cell changes during pregnancy in multiple sclerosis. Method: immunoSEQ multiplex PCR; TCRdb's copy keeps in-frame clones and lacks some. Here the sample spans about 110,000 clones, just under 95% being singletons. Germline V lookup: CDR1 ENHRY, CDR2 SYGVKD. V dropped 10 bases and J dropped 5; count of bases not matched to a gene: 11. This CDR3 comprises 14 residues. This TCR was sampled from a female donor with multiple sclerosis, enrolled in a pregnancy study. This chain links TRBV10-3 with TRBJ2-3; TRBD1 matches at 8 bases. Material: peripheral blood, obtained after pregnancy. CDR3 loop: CATVADRAVDTQYF. The CDR3 DNA sequence: TGTGCCACCGTGGCGGACAGGGCTGTAGATACGCAGTATTTT.